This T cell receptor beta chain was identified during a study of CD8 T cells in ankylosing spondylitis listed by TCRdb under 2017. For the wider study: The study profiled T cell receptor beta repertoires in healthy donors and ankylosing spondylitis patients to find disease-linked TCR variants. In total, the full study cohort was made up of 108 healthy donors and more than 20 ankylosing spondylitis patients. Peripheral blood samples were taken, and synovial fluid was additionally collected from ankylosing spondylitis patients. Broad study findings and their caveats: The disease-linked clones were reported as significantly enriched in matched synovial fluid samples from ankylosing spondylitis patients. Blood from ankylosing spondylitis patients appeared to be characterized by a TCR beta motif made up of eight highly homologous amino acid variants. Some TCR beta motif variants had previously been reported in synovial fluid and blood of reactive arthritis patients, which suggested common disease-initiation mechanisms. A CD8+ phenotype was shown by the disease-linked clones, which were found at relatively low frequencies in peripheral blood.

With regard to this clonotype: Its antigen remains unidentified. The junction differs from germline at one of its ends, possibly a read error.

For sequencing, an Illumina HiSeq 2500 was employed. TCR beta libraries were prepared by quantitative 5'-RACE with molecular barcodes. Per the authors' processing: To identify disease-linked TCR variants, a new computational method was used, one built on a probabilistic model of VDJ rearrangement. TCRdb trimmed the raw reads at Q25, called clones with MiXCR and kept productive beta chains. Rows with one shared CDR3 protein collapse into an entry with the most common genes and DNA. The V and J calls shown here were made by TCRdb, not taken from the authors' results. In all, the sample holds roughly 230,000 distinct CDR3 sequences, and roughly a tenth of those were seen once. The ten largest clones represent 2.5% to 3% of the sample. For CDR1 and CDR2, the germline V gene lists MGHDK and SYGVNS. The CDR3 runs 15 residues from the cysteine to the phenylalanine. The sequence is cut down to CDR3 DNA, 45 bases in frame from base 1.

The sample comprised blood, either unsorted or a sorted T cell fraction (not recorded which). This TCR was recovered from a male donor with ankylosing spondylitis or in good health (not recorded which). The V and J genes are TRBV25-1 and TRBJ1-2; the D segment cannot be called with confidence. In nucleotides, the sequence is TGTGCCAGCAGTTATACTCACGGGATCGACTATGGATACACCTTC. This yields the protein CASSYTHGIDYGYTF.